These 7 T cell receptor beta chains came from one sample sequenced in a study of OX40 agonist ivuxolimab in advanced cancers. Method: immunoSEQ multiplex PCR; TCRdb's copy keeps in-frame clones and lacks some. This table holds some 45,000 clones, 86% found once. Sequencing used CD4+ or CD8+ T cells sorted from blood, obtained in a trial of the OX40 agonist ivuxolimab. The receptors come from an adult with an advanced solid tumor such as melanoma, head and neck, liver or kidney cancer.

The chain carries TRBV11-2 and TRBJ2-3, with TRBD2 matching over 9 bases. CDR3 size: 19 residues. CDR1 SGHAT and CDR2 FQNNGV come from the germline V gene. V lost 5 bases and J lost 0; bases outside the gene matches: 15. Here the CDR3 DNA reads TGTGCCAGCAGCCCCGAGCGGCCAGCGGGGGGATTTAGCACAGATACGCAGTATTTT. Amino acids: CASSPERPAGGFSTDTQYF. The full variable domain, its missing parts supplied by reference TRBV11-2 and TRBJ2-3, is EAGVAQSPRYKIIEKRQSVAFWCNPISGHATLYWYQQILGQGPKLLIQFQNNGVVDDSQLPKDRFSAERLKGVDSTLKIQPAKLEDSAVYLCASSPERPAGGFSTDTQYFGPGTRLTVL.

This clone occurred once. The chain combines TRBV9 with TRBJ1-2, with D perhaps matching TRBD1 (5 bases). V gave up 3 bases and J gave up 6 bases, with 12 bases separating them. Germline assignment: CDR1 SGDLS and CDR2 YYNGEE. CDR3 length equals 13 residues. The chain's CDR3 is CASSEGLFDGYTF. CDR3 nucleotides: TGTGCCAGCAGCGAGGGACTCTTTGATGGCTACACCTTC. Together with reference TRBV9 and TRBJ1-2, the CDR3 gives the full variable domain: DSGVTQTPKHLITATGQRVTLRCSPRSGDLSVYWYQQSLDQGLQFLIQYYNGEERAKGNILERFSAQQFPDLHSELNLSSLELGDSALYFCASSEGLFDGYTFGSGTRLTVV.

This sequence joins TRBV5-1 and TRBJ2-1; no reliable D call. V lost 4 bases and J 6 bases, leaving 14 bases between the germline ends. This CDR3 spans 14 amino acids. The germline V gene has CDR1 SGHRS and CDR2 YFSETQ. CDR3: CASSLSGDLNEQFF. CDR3 nucleotide sequence: TGCGCCAGCAGCCTGTCTGGCGACCTCAATGAGCAGTTCTTC. Using reference TRBV5-1 and TRBJ2-1 for the parts outside the CDR3, the full variable domain is KAGVTQTPRYLIKTRGQQVTLSCSPISGHRSVSWYQQTPGQGLQFLFEYFSETQRNKGNFPGRFSGRQFSNSRSEMNVSTLELGDSALYLCASSLSGDLNEQFFGPGTRLTVL.

The rearrangement links TRBV11-3 to TRBJ2-3; 9 nucleotides line up with TRBD2. Germline CDR1 is SGHNT and CDR2 is YENEEA. V was clipped by 10 bases and J by 5 bases; unmatched bases: 13. The CDR3 length is 15 residues. CDR3 nucleotides: TGTGCCACCTGCCGATTATGGCGGGAGGGAGATACGCAGTATTTT. Translation: CATCRLWREGDTQYF.

The genes are TRBV5-8 and TRBJ2-1; 7 positions match TRBD1. This CDR3 region has 14 residues. The V and J ends lost 4 bases and 8 bases, in that order; junction bases with no gene match: 9. From germline, CDR1 is SGHTS and CDR2 YDEGEE. CDR3 in DNA: TGTGCCAGCAGCACTCGACAGGGTGGCGATGAGCAGTTCTTC. The encoded protein is CASSTRQGGDEQFF.

In this sample, this clone turned up a few times. The chain recombines TRBV7-9 with TRBJ2-7; D is ambiguous. The CDR3 totals 13 residues. Trimming left V 5 bases short and J 2 bases short, with 10 bases between. From germline, CDR1 is SEHNR and CDR2 FQNEAQ (reference sequence). The CDR3, as DNA: TGTGCCAGCAGCCCCGGCAGAACCTACGAGCAGTACTTC. This codes for CASSPGRTYEQYF.

The V call is TRBV28, the J call TRBJ2-1; no definite D call. CDR1 and CDR2 from the germline V gene are MDHEN and SYDVKM. V dropped 3 bases and J dropped 5 bases, with 8 bases sitting between them. This CDR3 has 13 amino acids. The CDR3 DNA reads TGTGCCAGCAGTTTGAAGGCGCACAATGAGCAGTTCTTC. It encodes CASSLKAHNEQFF. Full variable domain (rest looked up from reference TRBV28 and TRBJ2-1): DVKVTQSSRYLVKRTGEKVFLECVQDMDHENMFWYRQDPGLGLRLIYFSYDVKMKEKGDIPEGYSVSREKKERFSLILESASTNQTSMYLCASSLKAHNEQFFGPGTRLTVL.